This passage covers 21 T cell receptor beta chains from one sample sequenced in a study of OX40 agonist ivuxolimab in advanced cancers. The assay was immunoSEQ multiplex PCR, and TCRdb's table has in-frame clones only and misses some. The sample includes about 58,000 clones, around 79% of them seen just once. The material sequenced was CD4+ or CD8+ T cells sorted from blood, taken in a trial of the OX40 agonist ivuxolimab. The receptors stem from an adult with an advanced solid tumor such as melanoma, head and neck, liver or kidney cancer.

The chain carries TRBV30 and TRBJ2-3; 7 nucleotides agree with TRBD2. V lost 1 base, J lost 4 bases, and 5 bases stayed unmatched. Germline V CDR1 and CDR2: GTSNPN, SVGIG (reference sequence). The CDR3 is made up of 14 amino acids. The CDR3 loop reads CAWSAGGSADTQYF. The CDR3 DNA follows: TGTGCCTGGAGTGCGGGCGGGAGTGCAGATACGCAGTATTTT.

CDR3 nucleotides: TGTGCCAGCAGCCCGGACAGGGGACACACCGGGGAGCTGTTTTTT. Protein sequence: CASSPDRGHTGELFF. The gene calls are TRBV7-3 and TRBJ2-2, with 9 bases aligning to TRBD1. V was pared by 5 bases and J by 3 bases, with 4 bases of the junction left unmatched. This CDR3 contains 15 residues. Germline CDR1 reads SGHTA; CDR2 reads FQGTGA.

The J gene is TRBJ2-2, the V gene TRBV6-1; D ambiguous. The CDR3 spans 13 residues. Deletions cut 9 bases from V and 5 bases from J, with 13 bases between. From germline, CDR1 is MNHNS and CDR2 SASEGT. CDR3 coding DNA: TGTGCCAGTGCACCAACCCAGACCGGGGAGCTGTTTTTT. It translates to CASAPTQTGELFF.

The genes are TRBV30 and TRBJ2-5; TRBD2 matches at 10 bases. Unmatched junction bases numbered 2, after V lost 0 bases and J lost 1 base. From germline, CDR1 is GTSNPN and CDR2 SVGIG (reference sequence). CDR3 length: 15 residues. The CDR3 DNA reads TGTGCCTGGAGTGTACTAGCGGGGTCCCAAGAGACCCAGTACTTC. Residues: CAWSVLAGSQETQYF.

This clone was recorded a few times. Other DNA sequences in this specimen translate into the identical CDR3. The V gene is TRBV6-4, the J gene TRBJ1-1, with a weak D call TRBD1 (6 bases). The CDR3 extends over 13 amino acids. V dropped 3 bases and J dropped 2 bases, with 7 bases sitting between them. CDR1 MRHNA and CDR2 SNTAGT come from the germline V gene. The CDR3 region has the DNA TGTGCCAGCAGTGAACAGGGTAACACTGAAGCTTTCTTT. This codes for CASSEQGNTEAFF.

V usage is TRBV2 and J usage is TRBJ1-1, with D possibly matching TRBD1 (5 bases). CDR1 SNHLY and CDR2 FYNNEI come from the germline V gene. CDR3 length: 13 amino acids. The V and J ends lost 6 bases and 2 bases respectively, with 10 bases between them. CDR3 residues: CASRVDTNTEAFF. CDR3 DNA: TGTGCCAGCAGAGTGGACACTAACACTGAAGCTTTCTTT.

V and J are TRBV5-1 and TRBJ1-4, with 7 bases aligning to TRBD1. The CDR3 contains 18 residues. The germline V gene has CDR1 SGHRS and CDR2 YFSETQ. V dropped 4 bases and J dropped 5; count of bases not matched to a gene: 17. Here the CDR3 reads CASSPGQPMRALNEKLFF. The CDR3, as DNA: TGCGCCAGCAGCCCGGGACAGCCGATGCGGGCATTAAATGAAAAACTGTTTTTT.

With respect to this clone: The junction differs from germline at one of its ends, possibly a read error. The chain links TRBV2 to TRBJ2-1; TRBD2 matches at 10 bases. The CDR3 is made up of 15 amino acids. Germline V lookup: CDR1 SNHLY, CDR2 FYNNEI. DNA of the CDR3: TGTGCCAGCAGCCTGGGACTAGCGTCATTCAATCAGCAGTTCTTC. Its translation: CASSLGLASFNQQFF.

This chain joins TRBV6-6 and TRBJ1-1, with TRBD1 matching 7 bases. The CDR3 is made up of 16 amino acids. CDR1 and CDR2 (germline): MNHNY, SVGAGI (reference sequence). V shed 6 bases and J 0 bases; nucleotides not matched to a gene: 10. CDR3 in amino acids: CASSSQAGTVNTEAFF. The CDR3 DNA reads as TGTGCCAGCAGCTCTCAAGCCGGGACAGTGAACACTGAAGCTTTCTTT.

The chain has TRBV6-5 and TRBJ1-1; TRBD1 matches at 9 bases. The J segment lost 2 bases and the V segment lost 6 bases, leaving 7 bases of the junction unmatched. Per the germline V gene, CDR1 is MNHEY and CDR2 is SVGAGI. The CDR3 length is 15 residues. CDR3 sequence (DNA): TGTGCCAGCAGCCTAGCGGGACAGGGAAACACTGAAGCTTTCTTT. As protein: CASSLAGQGNTEAFF.

V and J are TRBV21-1 and TRBJ2-7; TRBD2 is the table's D call, not checked against the DNA. TRBV21-1 corresponds to a pseudogene. The length of the CDR3 is 13 residues. The CDR3 DNA is TGTGCCCCCACGGGGGGAGTTGACTACGAGCAGTACTTC. This codes for CAPTGGVDYEQYF.

The chain has TRBV11-2 and TRBJ2-1; possibly TRBD2 for D (5 bases). Germline lookup yields CDR1 SGHAT and CDR2 FQNNGV. V shed 0 bases and J shed 8 bases, with 14 bases lying between them. This CDR3 has 15 amino acids. The CDR3 DNA sequence: TGTGCCAGCAGCTTAGAGGTGGGCCTAGCCCATGAGCAGTTCTTC. Encoded protein: CASSLEVGLAHEQFF.

The chain uses TRBV10-3 and TRBJ1-2; maybe TRBD1 (5 bases). The germline V gene encodes CDR1 ENHRY and CDR2 SYGVKD. CDR3 size: 15 residues. V was trimmed by 3 bases and J by 0 bases, leaving 11 bases between them. In nucleotides, the CDR3 is TGTGCCATCAGTGACAGGGAGGATTCTAACTATGGCTACACCTTC. It specifies CAISDREDSNYGYTF.

This chain uses TRBV2 with TRBJ1-1; D may be TRBD1 (5 bases). The germline CDR1 and CDR2 sequences are SNHLY and FYNNEI. Trimming took off 7 bases at V and 7 bases at J, with 13 bases between the two ends. This CDR3 comprises 12 residues. CDR3 nucleotides: TGTGCCAGCACTTCCGGGGGGTATGAAGCTTTCTTT. As protein: CASTSGGYEAFF.

This clone was recorded a few times. The CDR3 nucleotides read TGCAGTGCTTCACATGCAGATACGCAGTATTTT. Its translation is CSASHADTQYF. The rearrangement joins TRBV20-1 to TRBJ2-3; D gene uncertain. Trimming took off 5 bases at V and 4 bases at J, with 7 bases between the two ends. Germline loops: CDR1 DFQATT, CDR2 SNEGSKA (reference sequence). This CDR3 contains 11 residues.

The chain links TRBV5-1 to TRBJ2-2; D unresolved. The CDR3 runs to 14 residues. V dropped 3 bases and J dropped 2 bases, with 8 bases sitting between them. Per germline, CDR1 SGHRS and CDR2 YFSETQ. The CDR3 loop reads CASSSKLNTGELFF. For the CDR3, the DNA is TGCGCCAGCAGCTCGAAACTTAACACCGGGGAGCTGTTTTTT.

The gene calls are TRBV7-6 and TRBJ2-7, with 9 bases lining up with TRBD1. This CDR3 is 15 amino acids long. The V segment lost 5 bases and the J segment 6 bases; nucleotides outside the gene matches: 11. The germline V gene has CDR1 SGHVS and CDR2 FNYEAQ. The CDR3 here is CASSPWTGVEAEQYF. The CDR3, as DNA: TGTGCCAGCAGCCCATGGACAGGGGTCGAGGCCGAGCAGTACTTC.

The rearrangement uses TRBV19 and TRBJ1-2, with 7 bases that match TRBD1. Germline assignment: CDR1 LNHDA and CDR2 SQIVND (reference sequence). The V segment lost 9 bases and the J segment 4 bases; nucleotides outside the gene matches: 8. The CDR3 has 13 residues. DNA of the CDR3: TGTGCCAGCACTGAGACAGGGACCTATGGCTACACCTTC. Its protein is CASTETGTYGYTF.

The chain links TRBV10-1 to TRBJ2-5; TRBD1 agrees at 8 bases. The germline gives CDR1 WNHNN, CDR2 SYGVQD (reference sequence). The CDR3 is 16 amino acids. After removal of 6 bases from V and 2 bases from J, the junction contained 11 bases not matched to a gene. This CDR3 reads CASRRQGLLEQETQYF. As DNA, the CDR3 is TGCGCCAGCAGAAGACAGGGGCTTCTGGAACAAGAGACCCAGTACTTC.

This clone has only a few counts. This chain links TRBV7-8 with TRBJ2-5; D possibly corresponds to TRBD2 (6 bases). V shed 3 bases and J shed 0 bases, with 17 bases lying between them. The germline gives CDR1 SGHVS, CDR2 FQNEAQ. The CDR3 totals 17 residues. CDR3 sequence reads: CASSFNRGLLYQETQYF. As DNA, the CDR3 is TGTGCCAGCAGCTTCAATCGGGGACTCTTGTACCAAGAGACCCAGTACTTC. Full variable domain (outside the CDR3, taken from reference TRBV7-8 and TRBJ2-5): GAGVSQSPRYKVAKRGQDVALRCDPISGHVSLFWYQQALGQGPEFLTYFQNEAQLDKSGLPSDRFFAERPEGSVSTLKIQRTQQEDSAVYLCASSFNRGLLYQETQYFGPGTRLLVL.

This clone was observed a single time. V usage is TRBV9 and J usage is TRBJ1-1; no definite D call. The CDR3 is 13 residues long. Between the trimmed V and J ends, which lost 0 bases and 0 bases, there was a span of 3 bases. The germline V gene encodes CDR1 SGDLS and CDR2 YYNGEE. Here the CDR3 reads CASSVALNTEAFF. In DNA form, the CDR3 reads TGTGCCAGCAGCGTAGCTTTGAACACTGAAGCTTTCTTT. The complete variable domain, with remaining parts taken from reference TRBV9 and TRBJ1-1, reads DSGVTQTPKHLITATGQRVTLRCSPRSGDLSVYWYQQSLDQGLQFLIQYYNGEERAKGNILERFSAQQFPDLHSELNLSSLELGDSALYFCASSVALNTEAFFGQGTRLTVV.